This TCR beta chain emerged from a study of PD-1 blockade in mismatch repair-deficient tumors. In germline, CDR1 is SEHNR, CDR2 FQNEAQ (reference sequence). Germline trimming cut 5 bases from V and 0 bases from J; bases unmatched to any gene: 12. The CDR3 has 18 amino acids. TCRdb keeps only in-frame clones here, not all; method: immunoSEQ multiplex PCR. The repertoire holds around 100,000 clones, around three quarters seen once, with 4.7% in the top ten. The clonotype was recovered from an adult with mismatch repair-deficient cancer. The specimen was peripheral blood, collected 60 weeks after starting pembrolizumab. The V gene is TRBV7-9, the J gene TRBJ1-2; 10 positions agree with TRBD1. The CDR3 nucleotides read TGTGCCAGCAGCGCCGCCGGGGACAGGGGATCTACTAACTATGGCTACACCTTC. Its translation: CASSAAGDRGSTNYGYTF.